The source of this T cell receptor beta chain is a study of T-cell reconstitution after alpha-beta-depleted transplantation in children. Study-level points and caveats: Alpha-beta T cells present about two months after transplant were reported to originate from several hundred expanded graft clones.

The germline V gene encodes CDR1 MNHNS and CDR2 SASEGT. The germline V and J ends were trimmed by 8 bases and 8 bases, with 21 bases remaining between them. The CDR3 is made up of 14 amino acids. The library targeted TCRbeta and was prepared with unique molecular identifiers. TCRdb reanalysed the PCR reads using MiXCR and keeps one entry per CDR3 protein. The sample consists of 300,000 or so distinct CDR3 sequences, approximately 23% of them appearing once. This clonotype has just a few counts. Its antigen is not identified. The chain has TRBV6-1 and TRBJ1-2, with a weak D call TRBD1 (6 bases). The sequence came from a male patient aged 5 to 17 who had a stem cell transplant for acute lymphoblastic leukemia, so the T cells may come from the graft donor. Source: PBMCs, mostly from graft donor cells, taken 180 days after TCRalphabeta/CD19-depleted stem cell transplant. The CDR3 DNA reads TGTGCCAGCGCCTCTCCCGGGCAGGGGACCGGCTACACCTTC. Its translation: CASASPGQGTGYTF.